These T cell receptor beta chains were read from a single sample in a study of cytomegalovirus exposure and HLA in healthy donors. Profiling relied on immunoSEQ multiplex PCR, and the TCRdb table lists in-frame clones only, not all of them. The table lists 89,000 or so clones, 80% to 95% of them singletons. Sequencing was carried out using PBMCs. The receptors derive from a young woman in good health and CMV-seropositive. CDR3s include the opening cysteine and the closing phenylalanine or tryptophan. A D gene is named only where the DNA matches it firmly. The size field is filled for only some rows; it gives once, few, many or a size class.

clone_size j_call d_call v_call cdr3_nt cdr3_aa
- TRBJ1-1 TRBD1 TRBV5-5 TGTGCCAGCAGCTTGCGGGCAGGGGGCTCCACTGAAGCTTTCTTT CASSLRAGGSTEAFF
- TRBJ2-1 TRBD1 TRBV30 TGTGCCTGGAGTGGAAGGGGGCGCTCCCTTAACAATGAGCAGTTCTTC CAWSGRGRSLNNEQFF
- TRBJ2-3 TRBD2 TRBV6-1 TGTGCCAGCGACAGCGGGACGATCCCAGATACGCAGTATTTT CASDSGTIPDTQYF
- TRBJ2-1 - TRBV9 TGTGCCAGCAGTCAGACGGGGAATTCCTACAATGAGCAGTTCTTC CASSQTGNSYNEQFF
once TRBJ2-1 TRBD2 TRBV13 TGTGCCAGCAGATGGGGACTAGCGGGGTACAATGAGCAGTTCTTC CASRWGLAGYNEQFF
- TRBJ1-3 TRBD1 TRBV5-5 TGTGCCAGCAGCTTACAGGGGGCCTCTGGAAACACCATATATTTT CASSLQGASGNTIYF
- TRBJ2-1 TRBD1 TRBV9 TGTGCCAGCAGCGCGCCACAGGGGGCCTCCTACAATGAGCAGTTCTTC CASSAPQGASYNEQFF
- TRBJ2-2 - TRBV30 TGTGCCTGGAGTGCCTTCCGGGACACTGAAACGATAGCCGGGGAGCTGTTTTTT CAWSAFRDTETIAGELFF
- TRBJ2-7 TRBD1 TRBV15 TGTGCCACCAGCAGCATTCTCGGGACAGGGTTCTACGAGCAGTACTTC CATSSILGTGFYEQYF
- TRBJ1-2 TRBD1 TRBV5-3 TGTGCCAGAAGCTTGGATTACAGGGGGCTAGGGGGCTACACCTTC CARSLDYRGLGGYTF
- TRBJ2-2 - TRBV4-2 TGTGCCAGTAGTGTTCTCACCGGGGAGCTGTTTTTT CASSVLTGELFF
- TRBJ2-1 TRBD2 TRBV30 TGTGCCTGGAGTGTATTCCTAGCGGGGGCCGCCTGGAACAATGAGCAGTTCTTC CAWSVFLAGAAWNNEQFF
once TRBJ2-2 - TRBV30 TGTGCCTCGAGACAGACCCAGAACACCGGGGAGCTGTTTTTT CASRQTQNTGELFF
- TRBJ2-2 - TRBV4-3 TGCGCCAGCAGCCAAGGTGACCTTAAAGGGGTCGACACCGGGGAGCTGTTTTTT CASSQGDLKGVDTGELFF
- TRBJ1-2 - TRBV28 TGTGCCAGCAGGCCGCCGGGGGGTGGCTACACCTTC CASRPPGGGYTF
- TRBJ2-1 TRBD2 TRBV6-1 TGTGCCAGCACCGGACTAGCCCTCTACAATGAGCAGTTCTTC CASTGLALYNEQFF
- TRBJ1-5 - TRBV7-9 TGTGCCAGCAGCCGCGCGGGTAGCAATCAGCCCCAGCATTTT CASSRAGSNQPQHF
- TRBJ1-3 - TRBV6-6 TGTGCCAGCACCAGGGAGGCCCCCTTTGGAAACACCATATATTTT CASTREAPFGNTIYF
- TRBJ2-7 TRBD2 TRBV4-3 TGCGCCAGCAGCCAAGCCCCACCGCAAGCGGGAGACCTTGTTGGGGAGCAGTACTTC CASSQAPPQAGDLVGEQYF
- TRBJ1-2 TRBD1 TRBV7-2 TGTGCCAGCAGCCCCCGGACAGGGGACTATGGCTACACCTTC CASSPRTGDYGYTF
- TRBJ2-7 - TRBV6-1 TGTGCCAGCAGTGAAGGTTGGGGCCTCCTCTCCTACGAGCAGTACTTC CASSEGWGLLSYEQYF
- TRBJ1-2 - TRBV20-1 TGCAGTGCTTCAGACATCTATGGCTACACCTTC CSASDIYGYTF
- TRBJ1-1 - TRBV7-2 TGTGCCAGCAGCTTAGCGGCAGGGGACACTGAAGCTTTCTTT CASSLAAGDTEAFF
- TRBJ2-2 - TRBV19 TGTGCCAGTAGTATAGCCACAGGGACCGGGGAGCTGTTTTTT CASSIATGTGELFF
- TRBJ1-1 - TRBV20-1 TGCAGTGCCCGTAAGAAGCCAGAAGCTTTCTTT CSARKKPEAFF
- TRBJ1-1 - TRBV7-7 TGTGCCAGCAGCTCGGGAGTGAACACTGAAGCTTTCTTT CASSSGVNTEAFF
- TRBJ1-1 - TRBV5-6 TGTGCCAGCAGCCCGGGCGGGGACCCCCAGGAAGCTTTCTTT CASSPGGDPQEAFF
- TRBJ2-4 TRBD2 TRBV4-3 TGCGCCAGCAGCCCCGGCGGGGCGGGAGGTGTAAGAAACATTCAGTACTTC CASSPGGAGGVRNIQYF
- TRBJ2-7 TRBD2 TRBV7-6 TGTGCCAGCAGCTTAGGGACTAGCGGGACCTACGAGCAGTACTTC CASSLGTSGTYEQYF
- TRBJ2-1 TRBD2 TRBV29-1 TGCAGCGTTGAAGGGCCGGGACTAGCGAGAGACAATGAGCAGTTCTTC CSVEGPGLARDNEQFF
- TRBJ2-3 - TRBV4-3 TGCGCCAGCAGCCAAGATCTCAGCGCAGATACGCAGTATTTT CASSQDLSADTQYF
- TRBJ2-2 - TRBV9 TGTGCCAGCAGCGTAGTTCCCAGGGCGAACACCGGGGAGCTGTTTTTT CASSVVPRANTGELFF
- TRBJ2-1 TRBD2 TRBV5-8 TGTGCCAGCAGCTTGGATGGCGGGAGGCTCCCTGGGGCCTACAATGAGCAGTTCTTC CASSLDGGRLPGAYNEQFF
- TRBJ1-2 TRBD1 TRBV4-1 TGCGCCAGCAGCCAAGGAGAGCAGGGGGCTGGCTACACCTTC CASSQGEQGAGYTF
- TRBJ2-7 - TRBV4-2 TGTGCCAGCAGCCAAGAACGTAGTTACGAGCAGTACTTC CASSQERSYEQYF
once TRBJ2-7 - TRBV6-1 TGTGCCAGCAGTGTCAGGGGCCCCTACGAGCAGTACTTC CASSVRGPYEQYF
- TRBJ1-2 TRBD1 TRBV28 TGTGCCAGCAGCTTCCTGAGGACAGGGGCTAACTATGGCTACACCTTC CASSFLRTGANYGYTF
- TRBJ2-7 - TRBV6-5 TGTGCCAGCAGTTACTCGAGCTCTTCCTACGAGCAGTACTTC CASSYSSSSYEQYF
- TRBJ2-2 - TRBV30 TGTGCCTGGATGACTCACACCGGGGAGCTGTTTTTT CAWMTHTGELFF
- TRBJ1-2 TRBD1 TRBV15 TGTGCCACCAGCAGAGATAGGGGGCCGGACTATGGCTACACCTTC CATSRDRGPDYGYTF
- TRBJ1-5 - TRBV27 TGTGCCAGCAGTTTAACCCGAACGGAGCAGCCCCAGCATTTT CASSLTRTEQPQHF
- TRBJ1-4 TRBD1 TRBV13 TGTGCCAGCAGCTCACAGGGGACTGAAAAACTGTTTTTT CASSSQGTEKLFF
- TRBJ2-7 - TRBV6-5 TGTGCCAGCAGTTTCCCAGACTCCTACGAGCAGTACTTC CASSFPDSYEQYF
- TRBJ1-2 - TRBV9 TGTGCCAGCAGCGTAGATTTGAGGGACTATGGCTACACCTTC CASSVDLRDYGYTF